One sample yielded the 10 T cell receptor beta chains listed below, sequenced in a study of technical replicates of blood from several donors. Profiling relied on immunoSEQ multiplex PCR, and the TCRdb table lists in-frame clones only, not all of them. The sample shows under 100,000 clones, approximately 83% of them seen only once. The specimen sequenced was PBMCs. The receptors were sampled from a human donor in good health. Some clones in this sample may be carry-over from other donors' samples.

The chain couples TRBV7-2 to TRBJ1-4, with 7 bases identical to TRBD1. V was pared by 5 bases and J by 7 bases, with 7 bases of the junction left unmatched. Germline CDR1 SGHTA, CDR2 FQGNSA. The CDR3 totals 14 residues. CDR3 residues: CASSTPRTGEKLFF. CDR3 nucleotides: TGTGCCAGCAGCACTCCTAGGACAGGTGAAAAACTGTTTTTT. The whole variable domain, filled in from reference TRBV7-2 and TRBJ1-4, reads GAGVSQSPSNKVTEKGKDVELRCDPISGHTALYWYRQSLGQGLEFLIYFQGNSAPDKSGLPSDRFSAERTGGSVSTLTIQRTQQEDSAVYLCASSTPRTGEKLFFGSGTQLSVL.

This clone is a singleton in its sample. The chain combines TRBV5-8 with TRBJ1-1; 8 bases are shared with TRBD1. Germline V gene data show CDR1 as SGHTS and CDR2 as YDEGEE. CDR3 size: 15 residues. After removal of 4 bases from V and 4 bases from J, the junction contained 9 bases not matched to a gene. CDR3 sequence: CASSRSRTGRTEAFF. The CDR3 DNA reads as TGTGCCAGCAGCCGTTCAAGGACAGGGCGCACTGAAGCTTTCTTT.

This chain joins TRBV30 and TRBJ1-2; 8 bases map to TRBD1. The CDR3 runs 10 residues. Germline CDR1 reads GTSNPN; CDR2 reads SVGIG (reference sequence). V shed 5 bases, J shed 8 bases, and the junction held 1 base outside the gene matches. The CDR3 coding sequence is TGTGCCTGGGACAGGGGCGGCTACACCTTC. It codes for CAWDRGGYTF.

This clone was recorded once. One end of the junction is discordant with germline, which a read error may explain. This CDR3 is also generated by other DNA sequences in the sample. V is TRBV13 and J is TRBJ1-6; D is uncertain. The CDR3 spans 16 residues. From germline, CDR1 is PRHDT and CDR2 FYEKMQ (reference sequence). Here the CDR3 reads CASSFGWSSYNSPLHF. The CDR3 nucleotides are TGTGCCAGCAGCTTTGGTTGGAGCTCCTATAATTCACCCCTCCATTTT.

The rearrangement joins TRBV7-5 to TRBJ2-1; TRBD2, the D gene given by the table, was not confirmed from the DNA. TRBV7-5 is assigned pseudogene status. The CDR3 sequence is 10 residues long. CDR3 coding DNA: TGTGCCAGAGGGGGGGATGAGCAGTTCTTC. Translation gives CARGGDEQFF.

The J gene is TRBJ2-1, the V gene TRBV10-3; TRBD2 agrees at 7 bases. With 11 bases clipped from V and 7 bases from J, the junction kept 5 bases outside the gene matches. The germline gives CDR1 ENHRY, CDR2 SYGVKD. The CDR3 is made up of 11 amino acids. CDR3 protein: CAVGGGNEQFF. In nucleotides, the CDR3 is TGTGCCGTTGGGGGGGGTAATGAGCAGTTCTTC.

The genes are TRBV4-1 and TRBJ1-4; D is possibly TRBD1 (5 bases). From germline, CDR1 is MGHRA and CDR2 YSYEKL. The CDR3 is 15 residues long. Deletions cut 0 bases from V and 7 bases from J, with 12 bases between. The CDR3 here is CASSQDPGRGEKLFF. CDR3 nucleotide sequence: TGCGCCAGCAGCCAAGATCCAGGGAGGGGTGAAAAACTGTTTTTT.

CDR3 sequence (DNA): TGTGCCTGGAGTGGTAGCGACCAAGAGACCCAGTACTTC. Amino acid sequence: CAWSGSDQETQYF. This sequence joins TRBV30 and TRBJ2-5, with a weak D call TRBD2 (5 bases). This CDR3 has 13 amino acids. Germline CDR1 reads GTSNPN; CDR2 reads SVGIG (reference sequence). V lost 1 base, J lost 0 bases, and 6 bases lay in between.

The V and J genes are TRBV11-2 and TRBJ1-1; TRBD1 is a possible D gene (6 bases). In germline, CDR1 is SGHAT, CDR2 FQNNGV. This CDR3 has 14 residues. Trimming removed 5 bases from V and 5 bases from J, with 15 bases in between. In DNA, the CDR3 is TGTGCCAGCAGCATGGGGGGGGCGGGAACTGAAGCTTTCTTT. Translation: CASSMGGAGTEAFF.

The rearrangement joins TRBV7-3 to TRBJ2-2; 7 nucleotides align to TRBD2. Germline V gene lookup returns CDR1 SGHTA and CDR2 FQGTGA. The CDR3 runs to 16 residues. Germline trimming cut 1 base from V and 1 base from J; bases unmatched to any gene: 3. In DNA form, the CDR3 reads TGTGCCAGCAGCTTAAGCCCTAGCGGGAACACCGGGGAGCTGTTTTTT. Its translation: CASSLSPSGNTGELFF.